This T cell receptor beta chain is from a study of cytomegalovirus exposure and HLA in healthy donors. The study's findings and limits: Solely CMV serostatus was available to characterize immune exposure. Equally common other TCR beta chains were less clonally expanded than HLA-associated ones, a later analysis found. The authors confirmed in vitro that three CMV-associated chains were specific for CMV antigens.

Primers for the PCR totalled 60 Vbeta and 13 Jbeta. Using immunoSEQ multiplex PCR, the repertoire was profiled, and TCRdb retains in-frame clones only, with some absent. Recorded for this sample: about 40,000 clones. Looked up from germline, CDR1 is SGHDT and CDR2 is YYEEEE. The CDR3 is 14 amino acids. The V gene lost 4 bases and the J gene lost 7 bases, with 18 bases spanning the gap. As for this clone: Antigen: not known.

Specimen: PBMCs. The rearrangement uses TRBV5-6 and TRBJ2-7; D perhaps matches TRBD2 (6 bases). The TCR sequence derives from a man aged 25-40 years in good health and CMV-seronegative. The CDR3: CASSLPAGQGEQYF. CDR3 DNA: TGTGCCAGCAGCCTACCGGCGGGGCAAGGGGAGCAGTACTTC.